These 13 T cell receptor beta chains originate from one sample sequenced in a study of cytomegalovirus exposure and HLA in healthy donors. PCR amplification relied on 60 Vbeta primers (plus 13 Jbeta primers). Assay used: immunoSEQ multiplex PCR; TCRdb lists only in-frame clones, some missing. The table includes some 180,000 clones, around 76% detected once. Sequencing was performed on PBMCs. These receptors all come from a man in his thirties or forties in good health and CMV-seronegative.

The chain uses TRBV5-1 and TRBJ2-7; D possibly corresponds to TRBD1 (6 bases). The germline gives CDR1 SGHRS, CDR2 YFSETQ. V was trimmed by 4 bases and J by 2 bases, leaving 16 bases between them. The CDR3 covers 15 residues. This chain's CDR3 is CASSLVTAGAYEQYF. CDR3 nucleotides: TGCGCCAGCAGCCTGGTTACGGCAGGGGCCTACGAGCAGTACTTC.

This clone has at least ten counts. The chain has TRBV28 and TRBJ2-7; D perhaps matches TRBD2 (5 bases). This CDR3 is built from 15 residues. Germline lookup yields CDR1 MDHEN and CDR2 SYDVKM. V was trimmed by 4 bases and J by 7 bases, leaving 20 bases between them. CDR3 region: CASSSLEAETNEQYF. The CDR3 nucleotides are TGTGCCAGCAGTTCCCTGGAGGCAGAAACGAATGAGCAGTACTTC.

V gene TRBV5-4 combines with J gene TRBJ2-5, with 9 bases fitting TRBD1. The germline CDR1 and CDR2 sequences are SGHNT and YYREEE (reference sequence). This CDR3 spans 15 amino acids. With 0 bases clipped from V and 2 bases from J, the junction kept 2 bases outside the gene matches. The CDR3 nucleotides read TGTGCCAGCAGCTTGGGTGGACAGGGGCAAGAGACCCAGTACTTC. Encoded protein: CASSLGGQGQETQYF. The variable domain in full, with the rest retrieved from reference TRBV5-4 and TRBJ2-5, is ETGVTQSPTHLIKTRGQQVTLRCSSQSGHNTVSWYQQALGQGPQFIFQYYREEENGRGNFPPRFSGLQFPNYSSELNVNALELDDSALYLCASSLGGQGQETQYFGPGTRLLVL.

The chain links TRBV6-5 to TRBJ1-1; D gene uncertain. This CDR3 has 13 amino acids. Trimming took 8 bases from V and 1 from J, leaving 11 bases between them. CDR1 and CDR2 from the germline V gene are MNHEY and SVGAGI. The CDR3 nucleotides are TGTGCCAGCCGCCCCGGGTGGAACACTGAAGCTTTCTTT. Translating gives CASRPGWNTEAFF.

This clone appeared a few times. The chain carries TRBV5-4 and TRBJ1-1, with TRBD1 as a possible D gene (5 bases). Germline-derived CDR1 and CDR2 are SGHNT and YYREEE (reference sequence). This CDR3 is built from 15 residues. V lost 4 bases and J 1 base, leaving 14 bases between the germline ends. As DNA, the CDR3 is TGTGCCAGCAGCGCTGAACGGGGGACGAACACTGAAGCTTTCTTT. This gives the protein CASSAERGTNTEAFF.

The rearrangement uses TRBV28 and TRBJ1-2; 8 positions agree with TRBD1. Germline CDR1 is MDHEN and CDR2 is SYDVKM. V shed 5 bases and J 7 bases; nucleotides not matched to a gene: 15. The CDR3 spans 16 residues. Here the CDR3 reads CASSQIKSDRGSGYTF. The DNA of the CDR3 is TGTGCCAGCAGTCAGATAAAAAGTGACAGGGGCTCTGGCTACACCTTC.

This clone came up a few times. V usage is TRBV5-1 and J usage is TRBJ2-1; perhaps TRBD1 as D (6 bases). The germline V and J ends were trimmed by 1 base and 2 bases, with 10 bases remaining between them. The CDR3 is 15 residues long. The germline gives CDR1 SGHRS, CDR2 YFSETQ. CDR3 sequence reads: CASSLMDSTYNEQFF. The CDR3 region has the DNA TGCGCCAGCAGCTTGATGGACAGCACCTACAATGAGCAGTTCTTC.

This clone turned up a few times. The rearrangement uses TRBV5-1 and TRBJ1-1, with D possibly TRBD1 on 6 matching bases. The V end was cut by 0 bases, the J end by 7 bases, with 16 bases between. CDR3 size: 15 residues. Per germline, CDR1 SGHRS and CDR2 YFSETQ. CDR3 in amino acids: CASSLDGQGIGEAFF. CDR3 nucleotides: TGCGCCAGCAGCTTGGACGGGCAGGGGATTGGTGAAGCTTTCTTT.

This clone was recorded only once. V and J are TRBV11-2 and TRBJ2-7; D is perhaps TRBD1 (7 bases). The CDR3 runs to 17 residues. Trimming removed 0 bases from V and 0 bases from J, with 15 bases in between. Germline V gene lookup returns CDR1 SGHAT and CDR2 FQNNGV. The CDR3 bases are TGTGCCAGCAGCTTAGAACCTGCGGGACAGAGCTCCTACGAGCAGTACTTC. Translated: CASSLEPAGQSSYEQYF.

The chain employs TRBV6-5 and TRBJ1-1; no clear D gene. Germline loops: CDR1 MNHEY, CDR2 SVGAGI. V gave up 8 bases and J gave up 5 bases, with 15 bases separating them. The CDR3 loop spans 13 amino acids. This CDR3 is CASGTTLQTEAFF. The CDR3 nucleotides read TGTGCCAGCGGAACGACTCTTCAGACTGAAGCTTTCTTT.

This clone was seen a handful of times. The chain combines TRBV28 with TRBJ2-2, with 9 bases lining up with TRBD1. CDR1 MDHEN and CDR2 SYDVKM come from the germline V gene. The CDR3 is 18 amino acids. J lost 5 bases, V lost 5 bases, and 15 bases had no gene match. Here the CDR3 reads CASSTSGTGWLGTGELFF. Here the CDR3 DNA reads TGTGCCAGCAGTACCTCCGGGACAGGGTGGCTGGGGACCGGGGAGCTGTTTTTT.

This sequence joins TRBV29-1 and TRBJ1-2; D gene uncertain. Germline V gene data show CDR1 as SQVTM and CDR2 as ANQGSEA. The ends were cut back, 7 bases at V and 3 bases at J, with 9 bases in the middle. The CDR3 totals 11 residues. This chain's CDR3 is CSGTQHYGYTF. The CDR3 DNA is TGCAGCGGAACACAGCACTATGGCTACACCTTC.

The chain uses TRBV5-1 and TRBJ1-5; D is possibly TRBD1 (6 bases). Trimming left V 0 bases short and J 6 bases short, with 19 bases between. This CDR3 is 17 amino acids long. The germline CDR1 and CDR2 sequences are SGHRS and YFSETQ. The CDR3 loop reads CASSLAKLEGVGQPQHF. CDR3 coding DNA: TGCGCCAGCAGCTTGGCCAAGTTAGAGGGGGTTGGTCAGCCCCAGCATTTT.